This T cell receptor beta chain was captured in a study of blood T cell repertoires in COVID-19. Generated by immunoSEQ multiplex PCR, the TCRdb table keeps only in-frame clones and is missing some. Among 97,000 or so clones listed, 90% were seen once. The CDR3 covers 16 residues. Germline CDR1 LGHNA, CDR2 YNFKEQ. V was shortened by 4 bases and J by 1 base, with 16 bases between the two germline ends. V gene TRBV4-2 combines with J gene TRBJ1-1; weak D call: TRBD1 (5 bases). The sequence derives from a man aged 60 to 69 with acute or convalescent COVID-19. Sequenced input: peripheral blood. CDR3 region: CASSPGGTAANTEAFF. CDR3 nucleotides: TGTGCCAGCAGCCCTGGCGGGACGGCAGCGAACACTGAAGCTTTCTTT.